The 5 T cell receptor beta chains in this list originate from one sample, sequenced in a study of human T cells and chemical hapten exposure. MiXCR was run by TCRdb on the RACE reads, yielding one entry per CDR3 protein. This sample carries over 300,000 distinct CDR3 sequences, 5.1% of them seen once, and the ten largest clones take around 2.6%. This sample's time point: pre-sensitization, week 0. The treatment here: therapeutic diphenylcyclopropenone sensitization with weekly scalp DPC. Sequencing used whole blood, obtained in connection with sensitization to the hapten diphenylcyclopropenone (DPC). The receptors here all came from a woman in her forties or fifties with alopecia areata. Some clones in this sample may be carry-over from other donors' samples.

A few counts support this clonotype. The CDR3 bases are TGTGCCAGCAGCCTAGGTACCTTGAATGAAGCTTTCTTT. It is translated as CASSLGTLNEAFF. V gene TRBV7-9 combines with J gene TRBJ1-1; D remains ambiguous. Germline CDR1 SEHNR, CDR2 FQNEAQ (reference sequence). Trimming removed 5 bases from V and 7 bases from J, with 14 bases in between. This CDR3 region has 13 residues.

This clonotype was recorded many times. This chain connects TRBV10-2 to TRBJ2-3; D might be TRBD2 (5 bases). This CDR3 spans 15 amino acids. V gave up 7 bases and J gave up 7 bases, with 21 bases separating them. CDR1 is WSHSY, CDR2 SAAADI, per germline. Here the CDR3 reads CASTIPGNDANTQYF. For the CDR3, the DNA is TGCGCCAGCACGATCCCGGGAAACGATGCAAATACGCAGTATTTT.

This clonotype was seen many times. This chain links TRBV29-1 with TRBJ2-2, with no clear D. The CDR3 is made up of 13 amino acids. The germline V gene encodes CDR1 SQVTM and CDR2 ANQGSEA. The V gene lost 4 bases and the J gene lost 0 bases, with 6 bases spanning the gap. The CDR3 protein is CSVGASNTGELFF. CDR3 nucleotides: TGCAGCGTTGGTGCATCGAACACCGGGGAGCTGTTTTTT.

This clonotype was detected ten times or more. This chain joins TRBV6-5 and TRBJ2-1; 8 bases line up with TRBD1. The CDR3 runs 14 residues. From germline, CDR1 is MNHEY and CDR2 SVGAGI. V was clipped by 5 bases and J by 5 bases; unmatched bases: 5. The CDR3 loop reads CASSLDRVNNEQFF. CDR3 DNA: TGTGCCAGCAGTCTGGACAGGGTCAACAATGAGCAGTTCTTC.

Many counts were recorded for this clonotype. This rearrangement joins TRBV20-1 to TRBJ2-3; D is ambiguous. The CDR3 contains 12 residues. V was trimmed by 5 bases and J by 7 bases, leaving 13 bases between them. The germline CDR1 and CDR2 sequences are DFQATT and SNEGSKA (reference sequence). The CDR3 region is CSAPSRMNTQYF. CDR3 in DNA: TGCAGTGCTCCCTCCCGTATGAATACGCAGTATTTT.